This section outlines one T cell receptor beta chain sequence together with its context. The antigen it recognizes is unknown. The input lacks base qualities; no much larger clone sits a single base away. Library construction relied on the immunoSEQ multiplex PCR assay. TCRdb's version of the immuneACCESS table is confined to in-frame rearrangements and falls short of the full clone set. An unresolved V gene accounts for under half of the shortfall where checked; the remainder is of unknown origin. The sample includes roughly 700,000 clones, with approximately 90% observed a single time. The top ten clonotypes cover around 0.0099% of the sample. The sample comes from a study of shared T cell receptors in the human thymus (dated by TCRdb to the early 2020s). Study-wide context: The study examined how self-reactive, shared T-cell receptor alpha chains are generated in the human thymus.

The germline V gene yields SNHLY for CDR1 and FYNNEI for CDR2. The junction shows trimming of 6 bases on V and 4 bases on J, plus 13 bases between the germline ends. The CDR3 covers 13 residues, taking in both the cysteine and the phenylalanine. Just CDR3 DNA is preserved here, 39 bases in frame from base 1. These same records also appear under a second study, on human thymus T cells. The second investigation adds: In Finland, the donors were immunologically healthy infants who were having open corrective cardiac surgery for congenital heart defects. The thymus tissue came from surgical resects taken out during corrective cardiac surgery. Usage of V and J gene segments appeared to be biased in both the thymic and the peripheral blood repertoires. According to the related research, thymic TCR repertoires were highly overlapping among unrelated individuals. The study used 7 or 8 infant thymus samples plus four related peripheral blood samples to characterize TCR alpha and beta repertoires. Donor ages ranging from roughly 6 to 250 days were recorded, and over 5 male and a couple of female infants were included in the cohort. Thymocytes were mechanically released from the tissue and were stored as pellets of roughly 9.5-30 million cells at -70 degrees C. Genomic DNA was extracted from frozen cell pellets with a QIAsymphony instrument. Using the immunoSEQ multiplex PCR assay, the TCRB and TCRAD loci were amplified from a standardized quantity of quality-controlled genomic DNA. The amplicons covered the V(D)J region and were long enough to include the CDR3 and to identify the V and J genes. The commercial immunoSEQ service was used to sequence amplicons on an Illumina platform. Primer bias and sequencing errors were corrected as previously described, and TCRAD and TCRB were defined on the basis of the IMGT database. Repertoires were analysed with immunoSEQ Analyzer 3.0 and VDJTools, covering basic statistics, V/J segment usage, diversity estimates, rarefaction and pairwise overlap. Chao1, ChaoE, Efron-Thisted, Shannon and inverse Simpson indices were used to estimate diversity, which was also estimated on datasets down-sampled to the smallest sample. Repertoire overlap was assessed by strict matching of CDR3 nucleotide sequence, V gene and J gene, and clustering was done by Jaccard-based multidimensional scaling. On average, thymus samples yielded 750,000 to 1,000,000 unique TCRB clonotypes, whereas blood samples yielded 65,000 to 100,000.

This receptor chain uses TRBV2 and TRBJ2-7; a tentative D match to TRBD1 spans 5 bases. Sample: thymocytes. This receptor was obtained from a boy younger than two with a congenital heart defect. Donor details come from another sample of the same person, matched by shared clones. The CDR3 is CASRGQGWYEQYF. The nucleotides are TGTGCCAGCAGGGGGCAGGGTTGGTACGAGCAGTACTTC. Here the CDR3 is joined to the reference TRBV2 and TRBJ2-7 genes, and the full variable domain is: EPEVTQTPSHQVTQMGQEVILRCVPISNHLYFYWYRQILGQKVEFLVSFYNNEISEKSEIFDDQFSVERPDGSNFTLKIRSTKLEDSAMYFCASRGQGWYEQYFGPGTRLTVT.